The clone carrying this T cell receptor beta chain was seen at least ten times. TCRdb redid the calling of the 5' RACE reads with MiXCR, one entry per CDR3 protein. The sample lists 40,000 to 50,000 distinct CDR3 sequences, about 10% seen once, with 15% to 20% in the top ten. Germline V gene sequence: CDR1 ENHRY, CDR2 SYGVKD. CDR3 length equals 13 residues. The V and J ends lost 3 bases and 8 bases respectively, with 13 bases between them. The data derive from a study of spatial heterogeneity in lung cancer. Time point given: blood at routine non-recurrence follow-up after resection. The V and J genes are TRBV10-3 and TRBJ1-2; a weak D match, TRBD1 (6 bases). The TCR was taken from a female donor with early-stage non-small cell lung cancer. This specimen was PBMCs, taken at follow-up. Here the CDR3 reads CAISETGSGGYTF. CDR3 DNA: TGTGCCATCAGTGAAACAGGGTCCGGCGGCTACACCTTC.